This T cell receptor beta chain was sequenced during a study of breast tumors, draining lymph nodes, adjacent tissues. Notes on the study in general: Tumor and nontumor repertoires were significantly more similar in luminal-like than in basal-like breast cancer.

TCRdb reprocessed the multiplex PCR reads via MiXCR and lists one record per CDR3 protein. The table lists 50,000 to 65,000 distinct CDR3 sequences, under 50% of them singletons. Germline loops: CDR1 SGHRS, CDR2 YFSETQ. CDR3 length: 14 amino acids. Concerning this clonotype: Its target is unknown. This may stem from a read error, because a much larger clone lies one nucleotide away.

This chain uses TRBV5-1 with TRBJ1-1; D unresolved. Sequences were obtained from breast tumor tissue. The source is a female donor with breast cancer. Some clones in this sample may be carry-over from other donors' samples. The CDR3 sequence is CASSPSGGYTETFF. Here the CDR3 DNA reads TGCGCCAGCAGCCCCTCGGGAGGATACACTGAAACTTTCTTT. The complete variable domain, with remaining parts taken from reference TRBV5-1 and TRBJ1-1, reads KAGVTQTPRYLIKTRGQQVTLSCSPISGHRSVSWYQQTPGQGLQFLFEYFSETQRNKGNFPGRFSGRQFSNSRSEMNVSTLELGDSALYLCASSPSGGYTETFFGQGTRLTVV.